The present T cell receptor beta chain was sequenced within a study of CDR3 diversity in severe acne. Germline lookup yields CDR1 DFQATT and CDR2 SNEGSKA (reference sequence). V lost 6 bases, J lost 3 bases, and 6 bases stayed unmatched. The CDR3 totals 14 residues. MiXCR, applied by TCRdb to the PCR reads, yields one record per CDR3 protein. The repertoire has fewer than 90,000 distinct CDR3 sequences, around 47% of them found once; the top ten carry 9.5% to 13%. Source material: blood. The clonotype comes from a male donor with severe acne vulgaris. J is TRBJ2-3 and V is TRBV20-1; 10 nucleotides match TRBD2. CDR3 residues: CSAIGSGRTDTQYF. The CDR3 DNA follows: TGCAGTGCCATCGGTAGCGGGAGGACAGATACGCAGTATTTT.